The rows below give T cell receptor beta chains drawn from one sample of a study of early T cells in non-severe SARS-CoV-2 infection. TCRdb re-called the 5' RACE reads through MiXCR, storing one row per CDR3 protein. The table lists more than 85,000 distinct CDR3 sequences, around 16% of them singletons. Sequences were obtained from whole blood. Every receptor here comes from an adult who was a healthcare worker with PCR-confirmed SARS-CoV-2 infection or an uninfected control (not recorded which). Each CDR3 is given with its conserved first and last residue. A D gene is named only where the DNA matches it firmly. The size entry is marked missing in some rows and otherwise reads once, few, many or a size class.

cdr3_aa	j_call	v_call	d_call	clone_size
CASSQGGTSGRMTDTQYF	TRBJ2-3	TRBV7-8	TRBD2	NA
CASSHRQDYGYTF	TRBJ1-2	TRBV7-6	NA	NA
CASSSIQGKGNGYTF	TRBJ1-2	TRBV5-1	TRBD1	NA
CASSREGLVEKLFF	TRBJ1-4	TRBV7-9	NA	NA
CASSPRELAGYEQYF	TRBJ2-7	TRBV11-2	TRBD2	many
CASSGGAASYNEQFF	TRBJ2-1	TRBV7-9	NA	few
CASGIGTDSNQPQHF	TRBJ1-5	TRBV6-5	NA	NA
CASSVGRERAAYEQYF	TRBJ2-7	TRBV9	NA	NA
CASGQQGYTEAFF	TRBJ1-1	TRBV12-3/TRBV12-4	NA	NA
CASSAHGSGANVLTF	TRBJ2-6	TRBV28	NA	NA
CSAPGASGKADTQYF	TRBJ2-3	TRBV20-1	TRBD2	NA
CASSYSPDRNFEAFF	TRBJ1-1	TRBV6-5	NA	few
CSARVGGNQPQHF	TRBJ1-5	TRBV20-1	NA	NA
CASSTPWGDGGETQYF	TRBJ2-5	TRBV7-2	NA	few
CASSPRDNLNNEQFF	TRBJ2-1	TRBV6-2/TRBV6-3	NA	few
CASMKDRGGEQFF	TRBJ2-1	TRBV6-2/TRBV6-3	TRBD1	NA
CASSADSQGEEKLFF	TRBJ1-4	TRBV19	NA	few
CASRVGNTIYF	TRBJ1-3	TRBV28	NA	many
CASSRSGSIADTQYF	TRBJ2-3	TRBV27	TRBD2	few
CASSAARENEQYF	TRBJ2-7	TRBV11-2	NA	many
CASSESVSNQPQHF	TRBJ1-5	TRBV10-2	NA	NA
CASSPLLYNEQFF	TRBJ2-1	TRBV28	NA	NA
CASNRRRLAGYTGELFF	TRBJ2-2	TRBV2	TRBD2	NA
CASSQGRESSYNSPLHF	TRBJ1-6	TRBV4-2	NA	NA
CASSPNGGSSYNEQFF	TRBJ2-1	TRBV7-9	TRBD2	NA
CSATMGYSYEQYF	TRBJ2-7	TRBV20-1	NA	NA
CASSERGPTDTQYF	TRBJ2-3	TRBV6-4	NA	few
CASSPRYGATDTQYF	TRBJ2-3	TRBV3-1	NA	NA
CASSDGSYEQYF	TRBJ2-7	TRBV12-3/TRBV12-4	NA	few
CATSRDLDGYNEQFF	TRBJ2-1	TRBV15	NA	NA
CASSLYGGRAVSGANVLTF	TRBJ2-6	TRBV5-6	NA	NA
CSARGSGRTSYEQYF	TRBJ2-7	TRBV20-1	TRBD2	many
CASSPTGGADGYTF	TRBJ1-2	TRBV18	NA	NA
CASSPDSLEFTDTQYF	TRBJ2-3	TRBV28	NA	few
CASSFLGTPNEQYF	TRBJ2-7	TRBV28	NA	few
CSAREGGPNNEQFF	TRBJ2-1	TRBV20-1	NA	few
CASSPLMAPDTQYF	TRBJ2-3	TRBV4-2	NA	NA
CSAQMSDNYGYTF	TRBJ1-2	TRBV20-1	NA	NA
CASISSGTYEQYF	TRBJ2-7	TRBV12-3/TRBV12-4	TRBD2	few
CASNLLAARNSPLHF	TRBJ1-6	TRBV5-6	NA	NA
CASSLHIKAPGELFF	TRBJ2-2	TRBV9	NA	many
CASSPFDRIELFF	TRBJ1-4	TRBV27	NA	few
CASRRLAGDPHEQYF	TRBJ2-7	TRBV28	TRBD2	NA
CASSLVTIEETQYF	TRBJ2-5	TRBV7-9	NA	NA
CASRTSGRNSGGQYF	TRBJ2-7	TRBV6-2/TRBV6-3	TRBD2	few
CASSLTGTTSTDTQYF	TRBJ2-3	TRBV7-9	NA	NA
CASSPLGGKDQPQHF	TRBJ1-5	TRBV18	NA	few
CASTSYRTSGGQETQYF	TRBJ2-5	TRBV6-2/TRBV6-3	TRBD2	NA